This T cell receptor (beta chain) was sequenced during a study of T cell changes during pregnancy in multiple sclerosis. Libraries were prepared by immunoSEQ multiplex PCR; TCRdb keeps only in-frame clonotypes and omits some of them. Seen here are roughly 24,000 clones, around 86% observed once, and the top ten hold 8%. The V gene's germline CDR1 is SQVTM and CDR2 ANQGSEA. This CDR3 is 14 amino acids long. V shed 6 bases and J shed 6 bases, with 21 bases lying between them. The rearrangement joins TRBV29-1 to TRBJ2-7; weak D call: TRBD2 (7 bases). The sample was CD8+ T cells from peripheral blood mononuclear cells, taken in the first trimester of pregnancy. The TCR comes from a female donor in good health, enrolled as a control in a pregnancy study. CDR3 loop: CSVPRGGGATEQYF. CDR3 sequence (DNA): TGCAGCGTCCCGAGGGGAGGGGGGGCCACCGAGCAGTACTTC.